The 23 T cell receptor beta chains below all came from one sample that was sequenced in a study of T-cell memory formation after mild COVID-19. TCRdb fed the 5' RACE reads into MiXCR, producing one record per CDR3 protein. The table lists about 410,000 distinct CDR3 sequences, more than 20% of them singletons, with about an eighth in the top ten. Sequenced material: PBMCs or a T cell subset sorted from them (not recorded which). Receptors were obtained from an adult woman who had mild COVID-19 (a few samples of this study predate the infection). Cell type and time point are not known.

This clonotype has just a few counts. V gene TRBV24-1 combines with J gene TRBJ2-7; 9 bases are shared with TRBD2. This CDR3 region has 14 residues. The trim removed 7 bases at V and 0 bases at J, leaving 3 bases unmatched. Germline CDR1 KGHDR, CDR2 SFDVKD. The CDR3 is CATSDSGSSYEQYF. DNA for the CDR3: TGTGCCACCAGCGATAGCGGGAGCTCCTACGAGCAGTACTTC.

The chain employs TRBV6-2 or TRBV6-3 and TRBJ2-7, with 8 bases aligning to TRBD2. Trimming cost V 4 bases and J 3 bases; bases outside gene matches: 11. Germline V gene data show CDR1 as MNHEY and CDR2 as SVGEGT. CDR3 length: 16 residues. CDR3 DNA: TGTGCCAGCAGTTCCGCCAGAGCGGGAGATGGCTACGAGCAGTACTTC. It yields the protein CASSSARAGDGYEQYF.

This chain joins TRBV24-1 and TRBJ2-1; tentatively, D is TRBD1 (6 bases). The CDR3 spans 14 residues. Trimming took off 2 bases at V and 7 bases at J, with 11 bases between the two ends. Germline values: CDR1 KGHDR, CDR2 SFDVKD. CDR3 protein: CATSDSDRQNEQFF. For the CDR3, the DNA is TGTGCCACCAGTGATTCGGACAGACAGAATGAGCAGTTCTTC.

The gene calls are TRBV12-3 or TRBV12-4 and TRBJ2-1; 10 positions agree with TRBD2. After removal of 7 bases from V and 8 bases from J, the junction contained 8 bases not matched to a gene. The length of the CDR3 is 14 residues. CDR3: CASTERGGTDEQFF. CDR3 nucleotide sequence: TGTGCCAGCACCGAGCGGGGGGGTACAGATGAGCAGTTCTTC.

The chain couples TRBV2 to TRBJ1-5; D possibly corresponds to TRBD1 (6 bases). Per the germline V gene, CDR1 is SNHLY and CDR2 is FYNNEI. The CDR3 contains 15 residues. V was cut by 6 bases and J by 0 bases, with 12 bases left in between. The DNA for the CDR3 is TGTGCCAGCAGATTGGACAGTCATAGCAATCAGCCCCAGCATTTT. Protein sequence: CASRLDSHSNQPQHF. The full variable domain, its missing parts supplied by reference TRBV2 and TRBJ1-5, is EPEVTQTPSHQVTQMGQEVILRCVPISNHLYFYWYRQILGQKVEFLVSFYNNEISEKSEIFDDQFSVERPDGSNFTLKIRSTKLEDSAMYFCASRLDSHSNQPQHFGDGTRLSIL.

This sequence joins TRBV5-1 and TRBJ1-5, with TRBD1 matching 8 bases. The CDR3 runs 16 residues. Trimming took 0 bases from V and 6 from J; bases not matched to a gene: 8. The germline CDR1 and CDR2 sequences are SGHRS and YFSETQ. The CDR3 region is CASSLGPYRGTQPQHF. CDR3 in DNA: TGCGCCAGCAGCTTGGGCCCCTACAGGGGGACTCAGCCCCAGCATTTT. The full variable domain, with the rest looked up from reference TRBV5-1 and TRBJ1-5, is KAGVTQTPRYLIKTRGQQVTLSCSPISGHRSVSWYQQTPGQGLQFLFEYFSETQRNKGNFPGRFSGRQFSNSRSEMNVSTLELGDSALYLCASSLGPYRGTQPQHFGDGTRLSIL.

This chain connects TRBV6-6 to TRBJ2-6; D remains unclear. CDR1 is MNHNY, CDR2 SVGAGI, per germline (reference sequence). With 3 bases removed from V and 0 bases from J, the gap between germline ends came to 6 bases. The CDR3 spans 15 residues. CDR3 DNA: TGTGCCAGCAGTTATCAGGTCTCTGGGGCCAACGTCCTGACTTTC. Its translation is CASSYQVSGANVLTF.

The gene calls are TRBV7-8 and TRBJ1-2; D gene unclear. From germline, CDR1 is SGHVS and CDR2 FQNEAQ. V was pared by 5 bases and J by 0 bases, with 13 bases between. CDR3 length: 15 residues. The CDR3 DNA follows: TGTGCCAGCAGCATCCATGGGGTCGCTAACTATGGCTACACCTTC. This sequence encodes CASSIHGVANYGYTF.

The DNA of the CDR3 is TGTGCCAGCAGCTTGCGAGGGGTCTCCTACGAGCAGTACTTC. Protein: CASSLRGVSYEQYF. The chain is built from TRBV5-8 and TRBJ2-7; D is tentatively TRBD1 or TRBD2 (5 bases each). This CDR3 has 14 residues. In germline, CDR1 is SGHTS, CDR2 YDEGEE. V was cut by 1 base and J by 0 bases, with 8 bases left in between.

V gene TRBV30 combines with J gene TRBJ2-1; no reliable D call. Trimming removed 1 base at V and 8 bases at J, with 15 bases between. Germline values: CDR1 GTSNPN, CDR2 SVGIG (reference sequence). The CDR3 has 14 amino acids. This CDR3 reads CAWSGIVGWDEQFF. The DNA for the CDR3 is TGTGCCTGGAGTGGAATAGTGGGATGGGATGAGCAGTTCTTC.

The CDR3 region has the DNA TGCAGTGCGCCTTCCACAGATACGCAGTATTTT. As protein: CSAPSTDTQYF. V gene TRBV20-1 combines with J gene TRBJ2-3; D uncertain. V was trimmed by 6 bases and J by 2 bases, leaving 6 bases between them. The CDR3 loop spans 11 amino acids. Germline CDR1 reads DFQATT; CDR2 reads SNEGSKA (reference sequence).

This clonotype was recorded a few times. The rearrangement uses TRBV12-3 or TRBV12-4 and TRBJ1-1; D is uncertain. V was pared by 1 base and J by 0 bases, with 12 bases between. This CDR3 is 16 amino acids long. CDR3: CASSLGAGAMNTEAFF. The CDR3 DNA reads TGTGCCAGCAGTTTAGGAGCAGGAGCTATGAACACTGAAGCTTTCTTT.

The chain joins TRBV20-1 to TRBJ2-3; D not resolved. The V gene lost 5 bases and the J gene lost 4 bases, with 13 bases spanning the gap. Germline lookup yields CDR1 DFQATT and CDR2 SNEGSKA (reference sequence). This CDR3 contains 13 residues. The CDR3 loop reads CSAPWVRPDTQYF. The CDR3 coding sequence is TGCAGTGCTCCCTGGGTGAGACCAGATACGCAGTATTTT.

This clonotype was counted only a few times. This chain uses TRBV7-8 with TRBJ1-1, with D unclear. There are 13 residues in the CDR3. With 5 bases removed from V and 6 bases from J, the gap between germline ends came to 13 bases. Germline CDR1 is SGHVS and CDR2 is FQNEAQ. The CDR3 spells CASSSSRTSEAFF. The CDR3 nucleotides are TGTGCCAGCAGCAGCTCACGTACCTCTGAAGCTTTCTTT.

This clonotype has a handful of counts. The chain carries TRBV27 and TRBJ2-1; 7 nucleotides line up with TRBD2. The length of the CDR3 is 15 residues. Germline-derived CDR1 and CDR2 are MNHEY and SMNVEV (reference sequence). V shed 0 bases, J shed 3 bases, and the junction held 2 bases outside the gene matches. The CDR3 is CASSLSGGFYNEQFF. The CDR3 DNA reads as TGTGCCAGCAGTTTATCCGGGGGGTTCTACAATGAGCAGTTCTTC.

Only a few counts were recorded for this clonotype. The chain recombines TRBV10-3 with TRBJ1-1, with D possibly being TRBD1 (5 bases). The CDR3 length is 13 residues. Germline CDR1 reads ENHRY; CDR2 reads SYGVKD. The germline V and J ends were trimmed by 3 bases and 5 bases, with 10 bases remaining between them. The CDR3 DNA follows: TGTGCCATCAGTGAAGGGAGGGGAACTGAAGCTTTCTTT. It is translated as CAISEGRGTEAFF.

This clonotype was observed at least ten times. This CDR3 is CASSFEFGTASYEQYF. The DNA of the CDR3 is TGTGCCAGCAGTTTCGAATTCGGGACGGCTTCCTACGAGCAGTACTTC. The chain carries TRBV12-3 or TRBV12-4 and TRBJ2-7; tentatively, D is TRBD1 or TRBD2 (5 bases each). The CDR3 spans 16 residues. The V end was cut by 3 bases, the J end by 1 base, with 16 bases between.

This chain uses TRBV5-1 with TRBJ1-1, with D unresolved. CDR1 SGHRS and CDR2 YFSETQ come from the germline V gene. V lost 4 bases to trimming and J lost 7 bases, with 17 bases between them. CDR3 length: 14 residues. The DNA of the CDR3 is TGCGCCAGCAGCCAAACCCCCGGGTGGGGTGAAGCTTTCTTT. Amino acid sequence: CASSQTPGWGEAFF.

This clonotype was counted ten times or more. This chain links TRBV12-3 or TRBV12-4 with TRBJ2-7; D is unclear. This CDR3 region has 13 residues. Trimming stripped 3 bases from V and 2 bases from J, with 8 bases between. CDR3 sequence: CASSFLETYEQYF. CDR3 DNA: TGTGCCAGCAGTTTCCTGGAAACCTACGAGCAGTACTTC.

The chain combines TRBV4-1 with TRBJ2-4; 7 bases fit TRBD2. The CDR3 spans 16 residues. Per germline, CDR1 MGHRA and CDR2 YSYEKL. The junction had 7 bases not matched to a gene; V was cut back by 3 bases and J by 2 bases. CDR3 loop: CASSHAGGLPKNIQYF. In DNA, the CDR3 is TGCGCCAGCAGCCACGCCGGGGGGTTACCCAAAAACATTCAGTACTTC.

This clonotype came up many times. The chain has TRBV24-1 and TRBJ2-3; no definite D call. CDR1 and CDR2 (germline): KGHDR, SFDVKD. The CDR3 runs 11 residues. V was clipped by 6 bases and J by 2 bases, with 2 bases between them. This chain's CDR3 is CATSTTDTQYF. The CDR3 coding sequence is TGTGCCACCAGTACCACAGATACGCAGTATTTT.

This clonotype appeared a few times. The chain couples TRBV30 to TRBJ2-2; the match to TRBD1 covers 7 bases. CDR3 size: 13 residues. Germline V gene lookup returns CDR1 GTSNPN and CDR2 SVGIG (reference sequence). The ends lost 3 bases at V and 5 bases at J; junction bases unmatched: 3. CDR3 nucleotides: TGTGCCTGGAGAGGGGGCCGGACCGGGGAGCTGTTTTTT. Its protein product is CAWRGGRTGELFF. Complete variable domain (other parts from reference TRBV30 and TRBJ2-2): SQTIHQWPATLVQPVGSPLSLECTVEGTSNPNLYWYRQAAGRGLQLLFYSVGIGQISSEVPQNLSASRPQDRQFILSSKKLLLSDSGFYLCAWRGGRTGELFFGEGSRLTVL.

The table lists this clonotype with a few counts. The chain carries TRBV12-3 or TRBV12-4 and TRBJ2-7; D is uncertain. The V end lost 7 bases, the J end lost 2 bases, and 15 bases lay between the germline ends. The CDR3 is 14 residues long. The CDR3 loop is CASTLGQATYEQYF. The DNA for the CDR3 is TGTGCCAGCACCCTTGGGCAGGCAACCTACGAGCAGTACTTC.